The entry below gives a single TCR beta chain sequence along with its context. The sample belongs to a study of T cell changes during pregnancy in multiple sclerosis. Assay: immunoSEQ multiplex PCR; the TCRdb copy retains only in-frame clones and omits some. The table includes 38,000 or so clones, 90% detected once. The V end lost 7 bases, the J end lost 1 base, and 13 bases lay between the germline ends. CDR1 SNHLY and CDR2 FYNNEI come from the germline V gene. The CDR3 spans 14 residues. This TCR derives from a female donor with multiple sclerosis, enrolled in a pregnancy study. The sequencing here drew on CD4+ T cells from peripheral blood mononuclear cells, taken in the second trimester of pregnancy. The chain recombines TRBV2 with TRBJ1-2, with D possibly TRBD1 on 5 matching bases. The CDR3 DNA reads as TGTGCCAGCAACTACGCAGGGCTTAACTATGGCTACACCTTC. Protein product: CASNYAGLNYGYTF.